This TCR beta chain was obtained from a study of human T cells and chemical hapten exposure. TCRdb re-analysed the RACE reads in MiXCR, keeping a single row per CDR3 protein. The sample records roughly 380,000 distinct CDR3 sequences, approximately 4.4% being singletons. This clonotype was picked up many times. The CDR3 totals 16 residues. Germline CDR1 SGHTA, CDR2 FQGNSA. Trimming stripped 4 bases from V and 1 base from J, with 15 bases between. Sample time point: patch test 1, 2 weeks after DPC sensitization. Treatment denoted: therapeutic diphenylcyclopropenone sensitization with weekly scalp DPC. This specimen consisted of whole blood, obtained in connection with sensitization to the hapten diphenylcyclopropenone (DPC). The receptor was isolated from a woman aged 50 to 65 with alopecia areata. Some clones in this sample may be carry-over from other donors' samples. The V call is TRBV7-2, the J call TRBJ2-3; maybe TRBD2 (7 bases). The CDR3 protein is CASSYRGGLGTDTQYF. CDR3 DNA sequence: TGTGCCAGCAGCTATAGGGGGGGCTTGGGCACAGATACGCAGTATTTT.